This is a list of T cell receptor beta chains from one sample in a study of T cell changes during pregnancy in multiple sclerosis. Sequencing used immunoSEQ multiplex PCR; TCRdb keeps in-frame clones, though not all of them. In the table there are about 100,000 clones, approximately 93% of which are singletons. The specimen comprised peripheral blood, sampled after pregnancy. The receptors originated from a female donor with multiple sclerosis, enrolled in a pregnancy study. The CDR3 runs from the conserved cysteine through the conserved F or W. A D gene is named only where the DNA matches it firmly. Clone sizes are given selectively: once, few, many, or a class where the clone is expanded.

>TRBV10-3|TRBJ2-1|NA|NA
TGTGCCATCAGTGAAGAGAGGTATGAGCAGTTCTTC
CAISEERYEQFF
>TRBV19|TRBJ2-1|NA|NA
TGTGCCGCGAGGGACTTGTCCTACAATGAGCAGTTCTTC
CAARDLSYNEQFF
>TRBV7-9|TRBJ1-4|TRBD1|NA
TGTGCCAGCAGCTTAGGGGTCGGGACAGGCGCCCGGGAACTGTTTTTT
CASSLGVGTGARELFF
>TRBV5-1|TRBJ2-3|TRBD2|NA
TGCGCCAGCAGCCAGGGGCCTAGCGGGAGTGTCGATACGCAGTATTTT
CASSQGPSGSVDTQYF
>TRBV6-1|TRBJ1-5|NA|few
TGTGCCAGCACACAAGCCGGGACTACACTAGAGCCCCAGCATTTT
CASTQAGTTLEPQHF
>TRBV19|TRBJ2-1|TRBD2|NA
TGTGCCAGTAGTGGACTAGCGGGAGTCGGTGAGCAGTTCTTC
CASSGLAGVGEQFF
>TRBV4-1|TRBJ1-2|NA|NA
TGCGCCAGCAGCTCCAGGGGAATCCCGGGGGGGGGCTACACCTTC
CASSSRGIPGGGYTF
>TRBV4-3|TRBJ1-1|TRBD1|NA
TGCGCCAGCAGCCAAGATAGGGCAGGGGGTGAAGCTTTCTTT
CASSQDRAGGEAFF
>TRBV12-5|TRBJ2-1|TRBD2|NA
TGTGCTAGTGGCCAGGGACTAGCGGGAGGCATCTCCTACAATGAGCAGTTCTTC
CASGQGLAGGISYNEQFF
>TRBV9|TRBJ2-7|NA|NA
TGTGCCAGCAGCGTAGGGGCAGAAGCCTACGAGCAGTACTTC
CASSVGAEAYEQYF
>TRBV30|TRBJ2-1|NA|once
TGTGCCTGGAGAGGGCCCGGGAGAGGGAATGAGCAGTTCTTC
CAWRGPGRGNEQFF
>TRBV6-5|TRBJ1-1|TRBD1|NA
TGTGCCAGCAGTTCCACAGGGGGGAAGAACACTGAAGCTTTCTTT
CASSSTGGKNTEAFF
>TRBV5-1|TRBJ2-7|TRBD2|NA
TGCGCCAGCAGCCGGACTAGCGGAAACTACTACGAGCAGTACTTC
CASSRTSGNYYEQYF
>TRBV27|TRBJ1-4|TRBD1|NA
TGTGCCAGCAGTCAAAGACAGGGTGTTAATGAAAAACTGTTTTTT
CASSQRQGVNEKLFF
>TRBV30|TRBJ2-7|NA|once
TGTGCCTGGAGTCCCCAGCCCGGCGGCGAGCAGTACTTC
CAWSPQPGGEQYF
>TRBV7-8|TRBJ2-1|NA|NA
TGTGCCAGCAGCCATACAGGGAGTGAGCAGTTCTTC
CASSHTGSEQFF
>TRBV6-1|TRBJ1-4|NA|NA
TGTGCCAGCGCCTCCCGGCCAGGGTTGAATGAAAAACTGTTTTTT
CASASRPGLNEKLFF
>TRBV10-1|TRBJ2-7|TRBD2|NA
TGCGCCAGCAGTGGACGAATGCGGGACTCAAAACCGGGACTAGCGGGAGGGATCTCCTACGAGCAGTACTTC
CASSGRMRDSKPGLAGGISYEQYF
>TRBV6-4|TRBJ2-1|NA|NA
TGTGCCAGCAGAGAAGGACTGGAGCCCTACAATGAGCAGTTCTTC
CASREGLEPYNEQFF
>TRBV6-5|TRBJ2-1|NA|NA
TGTGCCAGCAGGGGAGGGGGGGACAATGAGCAGTTCTTC
CASRGGGDNEQFF
>TRBV7-9|TRBJ1-3|NA|NA
TGTGCCAGCAGCTTAGAACGGACAGCTTATTTGAGCTCTGGAAACACCATATATTTT
CASSLERTAYLSSGNTIYF
>TRBV28|TRBJ2-4|TRBD2|NA
TGTGCCAGCAGTCCTCTGCGGGGGGCCGGAGCCAAAAACATTCAGTACTTC
CASSPLRGAGAKNIQYF
>TRBV7-9|TRBJ2-4|TRBD2|NA
TGTGCCAGCAGCTTAGAAGGACTAGCGGGAGCCAAAAACATTCAGTACTTC
CASSLEGLAGAKNIQYF
>TRBV27|TRBJ2-2|NA|NA
TGTGCCAGCAATCGAGGGGGTTCAACCGGGGAGCTGTTTTTT
CASNRGGSTGELFF
>TRBV9|TRBJ1-2|TRBD1|once
TGTACCAGCAGTGCAGGGGGCGCATACGGTGGCTACACCTTC
CTSSAGGAYGGYTF
>TRBV5-1|TRBJ1-4|NA|NA
TGCGCCAGCAGCCCGCCTGGGGGGGTAAAGGAAAAACTGTTTTTT
CASSPPGGVKEKLFF
>TRBV6-5|TRBJ2-1|NA|NA
TGTGCCAGCAGTTACTCGAGGAGGGGATCCTACAATGAGCAGTTCTTC
CASSYSRRGSYNEQFF
>TRBV5-1|TRBJ2-5|NA|NA
TGCGCCAGCAGCTTGAACGAGGGAGTGTGGGAGACCCAGTACTTC
CASSLNEGVWETQYF
>TRBV7-2|TRBJ1-2|NA|NA
TGTGCCAGCAGCCGAAACAGGGAGAGGGATGGCTACACCTTC
CASSRNRERDGYTF
>TRBV7-9|TRBJ1-4|NA|NA
TGTGCCAGCAGTCCAGGCCCCGAAAAACTGTTTTTT
CASSPGPEKLFF
>TRBV6-4|TRBJ2-2|NA|NA
TGTGCCAGCAGTGACTCCCTAGCCCCACCAGCCGGGGAGCTGTTTTTT
CASSDSLAPPAGELFF
>TRBV12-5|TRBJ2-7|TRBD2|NA
TGTGCTAGTGGACAAGACGTGCTGGGGCTGGGGGGGAACTCCTACGAGCAGTACTTC
CASGQDVLGLGGNSYEQYF
>TRBV7-9|TRBJ1-4|NA|once
TGTGCCAGCAGCCCCCCCCGGTCTGAAAAACTGTTTTTT
CASSPPRSEKLFF
>TRBV27|TRBJ2-5|TRBD1|NA
TGTGCCAGCAGTTCACCGGGACAGGGGGTCGGAGAGACCCAGTACTTC
CASSSPGQGVGETQYF
>TRBV7-9|TRBJ2-7|NA|NA
TGTGCCAGCAGCGCCCAGAACACCTACGAGCAGTACTTC
CASSAQNTYEQYF
>TRBV13|TRBJ2-7|TRBD1|NA
TGTGCCAGCAGCTTAGGACAGGGGGGCCCGTACGAGCAGTACTTC
CASSLGQGGPYEQYF
>TRBV5-4|TRBJ2-3|TRBD2|NA
TGTGCCAGCAGCTCGGGGGGGGGCTATACCGGCACAGATACGCAGTATTTT
CASSSGGGYTGTDTQYF
>TRBV7-8|TRBJ1-5|NA|NA
TGTGCCAGCAGCTCCTCTGGGGCCCTCGCCAATCAGCCCCAGCATTTT
CASSSSGALANQPQHF
>TRBV18|TRBJ2-7|NA|NA
TGTGCCAGCTCACCGGAGCAAAGTAGGGGTGGGTCCGAGCAGTACTTC
CASSPEQSRGGSEQYF
>TRBV5-4|TRBJ1-1|NA|NA
TGTGCCAGCAGCTTGGTGGGCCAGAACACTGAAGCTTTCTTT
CASSLVGQNTEAFF
>TRBV4-2|TRBJ1-1|TRBD1|NA
TGTGCCAGCAGCCAGGGGGACAGATTGAACACTGAAGCTTTCTTT
CASSQGDRLNTEAFF
>TRBV7-2|TRBJ2-1|NA|NA
TGTGCCAGCAGCCTACAGGCGTACAATGAGCAGTTCTTC
CASSLQAYNEQFF
>TRBV9|TRBJ2-7|NA|NA
TGTGCCAGCAGCGTATTCTGGGCCAGCTCCTACGAGCAGTACTTC
CASSVFWASSYEQYF
>TRBV5-1|TRBJ1-2|TRBD1|NA
TGCGCCAGCAGCGAGGGACAGGGGGCCGATGGCTACACCTTC
CASSEGQGADGYTF
>TRBV27|TRBJ1-2|TRBD1|once
TGTGCCAGCAGTTTATTGAGGACAGGGGGGTCTGGCTACACCTTC
CASSLLRTGGSGYTF
>TRBV6-5|TRBJ2-2|NA|NA
TGTGCCAGCACGCACGGAGCCAACACCGGGGAGCTGTTTTTT
CASTHGANTGELFF